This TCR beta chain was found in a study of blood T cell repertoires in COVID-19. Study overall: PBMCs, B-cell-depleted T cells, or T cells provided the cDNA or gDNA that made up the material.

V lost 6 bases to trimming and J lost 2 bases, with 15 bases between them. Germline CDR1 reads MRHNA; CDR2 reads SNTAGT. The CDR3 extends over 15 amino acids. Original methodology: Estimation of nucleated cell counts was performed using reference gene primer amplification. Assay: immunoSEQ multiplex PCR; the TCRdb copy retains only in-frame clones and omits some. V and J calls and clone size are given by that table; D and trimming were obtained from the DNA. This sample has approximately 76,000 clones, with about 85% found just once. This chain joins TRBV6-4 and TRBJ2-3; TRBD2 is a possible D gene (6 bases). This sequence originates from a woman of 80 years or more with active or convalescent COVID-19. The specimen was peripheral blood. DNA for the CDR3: TGTGCCAGCAGCAACGACGGGGGATACACAGATACGCAGTATTTT. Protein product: CASSNDGGYTDTQYF.